One sample yielded the 18 T cell receptor beta chains listed below, sequenced in a study of T cells after yellow fever vaccination. TCRdb redid the calling of the 5' RACE reads with MiXCR, one entry per CDR3 protein. The repertoire consists of about 330,000 distinct CDR3 sequences, with about 6.6% occurring once and the leading ten covering 15% to 20%. Sequences were derived from PBMCs, sampled 35 to 50 days after the first yellow fever vaccination. Source of these receptors: a man younger than 35 who received the YFV17D yellow fever vaccine.

V and J are TRBV7-3 and TRBJ2-3, with 12 bases lining up with TRBD2. V dropped 3 bases and J dropped 4; count of bases not matched to a gene: 8. The CDR3 consists of 17 residues. Per germline, CDR1 SGHTA and CDR2 FQGTGA. The CDR3 here is CASSLASGGALADTQYF. CDR3 nucleotides: TGTGCCAGCAGCTTGGCTAGCGGGGGGGCTCTTGCAGATACGCAGTATTTT. The whole variable domain, remainder taken from reference TRBV7-3 and TRBJ2-3, is GAGVSQTPSNKVTEKGKYVELRCDPISGHTALYWYRQSLGQGPEFLIYFQGTGAADDSGLPNDRFFAVRPEGSVSTLKIQRTERGDSAVYLCASSLASGGALADTQYFGPGTRLTVL.

This clonotype was counted at least ten times. V and J are TRBV18 and TRBJ2-7, with D possibly matching TRBD1 (6 bases). V lost 3 bases and J lost 2, with 20 bases in between. CDR1 and CDR2 (germline): KGHSH, LQKENI. The CDR3 has 17 amino acids. Here the CDR3 reads CASSPIGGAGAPYEQYV. CDR3 nucleotide sequence: TGTGCCAGCTCACCGATCGGTGGGGCAGGGGCCCCCTACGAGCAGTACGTC.

Concerning this clonotype: At one end the junction does not follow the germline gene, possibly because of a read error. The V gene is TRBV20-1, the J gene TRBJ2-4; 9 nucleotides match TRBD2. The CDR3 extends over 16 amino acids. CDR1 DFQATT and CDR2 SNEGSKA come from the germline V gene (reference sequence). The CDR3 is CCARGNLAGSRGIQYF. The CDR3 region has the DNA TGCTGTGCTAGAGGAAATCTAGCGGGGTCCAGGGGCATTCAGTACTTC.

The chain combines TRBV14 with TRBJ2-1, with 8 bases that match TRBD2. Germline assignment: CDR1 SGHDN and CDR2 FVKESK. Germline trimming cut 1 base from V and 5 bases from J; bases unmatched to any gene: 7. CDR3 length: 16 residues. CDR3 nucleotides: TGTGCCAGCAGCCAAGTATCGGGGGGGCATAACAATGAGCAGTTCTTC. Amino acids: CASSQVSGGHNNEQFF.

This clonotype was detected many times. The chain links TRBV6-2 or TRBV6-3 to TRBJ2-7, with D perhaps matching TRBD2 (6 bases). The germline gives CDR1 MNHEY, CDR2 SVGEGT. V lost 6 bases and J 7 bases, leaving 16 bases between the germline ends. This CDR3 has 13 amino acids. This CDR3 reads CASSLGLAGEQYV. The CDR3 nucleotides read TGTGCCAGCAGCCTCGGACTCGCGGGGGAGCAGTACGTC.

This clonotype has a count of ten or more. The chain uses TRBV7-2 and TRBJ2-3; D is tentatively TRBD1 or TRBD2 (5 bases each). Germline values: CDR1 SGHTA, CDR2 FQGNSA. The CDR3 sequence is 16 residues long. The V end was cut by 5 bases, the J end by 2 bases, with 17 bases between. The CDR3 sequence: CASSLEARGTTDTQYF. The CDR3 DNA is TGTGCCAGCAGCCTAGAGGCGAGGGGCACCACAGATACGCAGTATTTT.

The chain couples TRBV7-2 to TRBJ2-7, with 8 bases lining up with TRBD2. This CDR3 has 14 residues. Trimming at V came to 5 bases and at J to 6 bases, leaving 9 bases not matched to a gene. Germline CDR1 is SGHTA and CDR2 is FQGNSA. The CDR3 sequence is CASSRGTRLSEQYF. CDR3 nucleotides: TGTGCCAGCAGCCGCGGGACTAGGCTTTCCGAGCAGTACTTC.

The J gene is TRBJ2-2, the V gene TRBV18; 9 bases fit TRBD1. From germline, CDR1 is KGHSH and CDR2 LQKENI. The V segment lost 0 bases and the J segment 7 bases; nucleotides outside the gene matches: 6. CDR3 length equals 16 residues. The CDR3 sequence is CASSPPGTGRGGELFF. The DNA for the CDR3 is TGTGCCAGCTCACCACCGGGGACAGGGAGAGGCGGGGAGCTGTTTTTT.

This clonotype was picked up a small number of times. The rearrangement uses TRBV19 and TRBJ1-1, with 9 bases matching TRBD1. The CDR3 contains 19 residues. Germline V CDR1 and CDR2: LNHDA, SQIVND (reference sequence). V dropped 5 bases and J dropped 1; count of bases not matched to a gene: 17. This chain's CDR3 is CASSASRDRVDRANTEAFF. CDR3 coding DNA: TGTGCCAGTAGTGCGTCCCGGGACAGGGTCGACAGAGCGAACACTGAAGCTTTCTTT. Using reference TRBV19 and TRBJ1-1 for the parts outside the CDR3, the full variable domain is DGGITQSPKYLFRKEGQNVTLSCEQNLNHDAMYWYRQDPGQGLRLIYYSQIVNDFQKGDIAEGYSVSREKKESFPLTVTSAQKNPTAFYLCASSASRDRVDRANTEAFFGQGTRLTVV.

The sample holds a few counts of this clonotype. V usage is TRBV11-2 and J usage is TRBJ1-1; D is undetermined. The CDR3 is 14 amino acids. The V end was cut by 2 bases, the J end by 10 bases, with 17 bases between. Germline V lookup: CDR1 SGHAT, CDR2 FQNNGV. CDR3 DNA sequence: TGTGCCAGCAGCTTATCCGTCCTACCGGATGGAGCTTTCTTT. Its translation: CASSLSVLPDGAFF.

The chain has TRBV12-3 or TRBV12-4 and TRBJ1-1; D is possibly TRBD1 (6 bases). V dropped 5 bases and J dropped 4 bases, with 20 bases sitting between them. The CDR3 consists of 16 residues. DNA of the CDR3: TGTGCCAGCAGTATTGGACAGTTGCCCGAGAGCACTGAAGCTTTCTTT. Its protein product is CASSIGQLPESTEAFF.

The rearrangement joins TRBV3-1 to TRBJ2-1, with 8 bases aligning to TRBD1. V was clipped by 9 bases and J by 0 bases; unmatched bases: 10. The CDR3 extends over 16 amino acids. The V gene's germline CDR1 is LGHDT and CDR2 YNNKEL (reference sequence). The CDR3 region is CASQIAGGPSYNEQFF. Written as DNA, the CDR3 is TGTGCCAGTCAGATAGCAGGGGGCCCCTCCTACAATGAGCAGTTCTTC.

This clonotype has at least ten counts. V gene TRBV5-8 combines with J gene TRBJ1-1; no clear D gene. Germline CDR1 is SGHTS and CDR2 is YDEGEE. The CDR3 spans 13 residues. The V end was cut by 1 base, the J end by 4 bases, with 8 bases between. CDR3 sequence (DNA): TGTGCCAGCAGCTTGATCCCGGGCACTGAAGCTTTCTTT. This encodes CASSLIPGTEAFF.

The chain has TRBV28 and TRBJ1-1, with D hard to call. This CDR3 spans 14 amino acids. With 2 bases removed from V and 1 base from J, the gap between germline ends came to 8 bases. The V gene's germline CDR1 is MDHEN and CDR2 SYDVKM. The DNA of the CDR3 is TGTGCCAGCAGTTTACTCTCCACGAACACTGAAGCTTTCTTT. Protein product: CASSLLSTNTEAFF.

The gene calls are TRBV10-1 and TRBJ2-1; D remains ambiguous. Looked up from germline, CDR1 is WNHNN and CDR2 is SYGVQD (reference sequence). The CDR3 spans 14 residues. The V end lost 8 bases, the J end lost 0 bases, and 11 bases lay between the germline ends. The CDR3 region has the DNA TGCGCCAGCCAACCTTCGAGCTCCTACAATGAGCAGTTCTTC. It is translated as CASQPSSSYNEQFF.

This clonotype came up a few times. The chain links TRBV29-1 to TRBJ1-2; 7 bases map to TRBD1. The CDR3 is 13 residues long. V dropped 4 bases and J dropped 5; count of bases not matched to a gene: 7. Germline V gives CDR1 SQVTM, CDR2 ANQGSEA. The CDR3 DNA is TGCAGCGTTGGAGGGGGCGCGAGTTATGGCTACACCTTC. It is translated as CSVGGGASYGYTF. Full variable domain (missing parts from reference TRBV29-1 and TRBJ1-2): SAVISQKPSRDICQRGTSLTIQCQVDSQVTMMFWYRQQPGQSLTLIATANQGSEATYESGFVIDKFPISRPNLTFSTLTVSNMSPEDSSIYLCSVGGGASYGYTFGSGTRLTVV.

This clonotype was seen ten or more times. The V and J genes are TRBV5-1 and TRBJ2-1; TRBD1 aligns across 7 bases. The CDR3 has 17 amino acids. J was trimmed by 0 bases and V by 0 bases; bases with no gene match: 6. CDR1 and CDR2 from the germline V gene are SGHRS and YFSETQ. DNA for the CDR3: TGCGCCAGCAGCTTGGCTGAGACAGGGATCTCCTACAATGAGCAGTTCTTC. Translated: CASSLAETGISYNEQFF.

The rearrangement uses TRBV19 and TRBJ2-3; 10 bases line up with TRBD1. The CDR3 loop spans 15 amino acids. V lost 4 bases and J lost 6; bases outside the gene matches: 7. Germline lookup yields CDR1 LNHDA and CDR2 SQIVND (reference sequence). The CDR3 coding sequence is TGTGCCAGTAGTACATACGGACAGGGGGGGGATACGCAGTATTTT. Translation gives CASSTYGQGGDTQYF.